These T cell receptor beta chains were read from a single sample in a study of cytomegalovirus exposure and HLA in healthy donors. Generated by immunoSEQ multiplex PCR, the TCRdb table keeps only in-frame clones and is missing some. The repertoire has roughly 140,000 clones, 78% of them found once; the top ten carry roughly 2.4%. The specimen was PBMCs. The source of these receptors is a woman younger than 35 in good health and CMV-seropositive. CDR3s include the opening cysteine and the closing phenylalanine or tryptophan. Each record gives: CDR3 length, V gene, CDR3 protein.

>15|TRBV5-6
CASSLGRTGGEKLFF
>15|TRBV7-9
CASSFIDRAGNIIYF
>14|TRBV6-1
CASSHLEQNSPLHF
>15|TRBV19
CASSKSGGPLLTQYF
>15|TRBV10-1
CASRDTQVRNTEAFF
>15|TRBV29-1
CSVAGVRGSYNEQFF
>16|TRBV11-2
CASSSPAPTGGGGYTF
>17|TRBV7-9
CASSLKVGQGANTEAFF
>16|TRBV28
CASRRFGTGATGELFF
>13|TRBV7-9
CASSWDKRTEALF
>14|TRBV28
CASSSPRAGQPQHF
>16|TRBV6-1
CAISEPYLGQGNGYTF
>12|TRBV6-1
CASRAGADTQYF